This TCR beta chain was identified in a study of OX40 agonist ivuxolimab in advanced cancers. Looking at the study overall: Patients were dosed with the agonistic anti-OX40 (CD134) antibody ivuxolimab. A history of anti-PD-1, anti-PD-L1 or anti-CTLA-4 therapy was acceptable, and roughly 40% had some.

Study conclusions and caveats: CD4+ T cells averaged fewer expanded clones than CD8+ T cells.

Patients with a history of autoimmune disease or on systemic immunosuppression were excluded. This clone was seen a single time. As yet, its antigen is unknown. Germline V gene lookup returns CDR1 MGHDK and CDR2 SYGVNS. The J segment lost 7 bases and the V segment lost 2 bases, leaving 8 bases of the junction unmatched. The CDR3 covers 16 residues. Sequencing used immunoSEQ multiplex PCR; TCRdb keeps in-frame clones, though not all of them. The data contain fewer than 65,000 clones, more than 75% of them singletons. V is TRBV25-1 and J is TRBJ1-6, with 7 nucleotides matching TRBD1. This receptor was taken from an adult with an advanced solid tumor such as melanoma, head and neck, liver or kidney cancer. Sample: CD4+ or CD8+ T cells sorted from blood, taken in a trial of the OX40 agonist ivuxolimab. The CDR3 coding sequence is TGTGCCAGCAGTGAAGTTCCCGGGACAGTAAATTCACCCCTCCACTTT. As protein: CASSEVPGTVNSPLHF. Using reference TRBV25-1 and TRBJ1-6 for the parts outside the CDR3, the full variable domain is EADIYQTPRYLVIGTGKKITLECSQTMGHDKMYWYQQDPGMELHLIHYSYGVNSTEKGDLSSESTVSRIRTEHFPLTLESARPSHTSQYLCASSEVPGTVNSPLHFGNGTRLTVT.